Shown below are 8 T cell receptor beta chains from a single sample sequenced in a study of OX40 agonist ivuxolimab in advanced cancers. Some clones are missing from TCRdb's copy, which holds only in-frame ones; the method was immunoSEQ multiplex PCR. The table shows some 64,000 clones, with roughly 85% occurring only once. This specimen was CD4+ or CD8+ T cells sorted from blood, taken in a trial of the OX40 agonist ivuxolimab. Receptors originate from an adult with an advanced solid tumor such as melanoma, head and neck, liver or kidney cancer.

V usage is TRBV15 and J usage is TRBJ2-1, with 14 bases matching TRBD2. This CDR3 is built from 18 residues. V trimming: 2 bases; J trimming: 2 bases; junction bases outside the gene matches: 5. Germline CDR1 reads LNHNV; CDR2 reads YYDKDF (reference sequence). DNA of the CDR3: TGTGCCACCAGCAGACGACTAGCGGGAGGGTGGGCCTACAATGAGCAGTTCTTC. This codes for CATSRRLAGGWAYNEQFF.

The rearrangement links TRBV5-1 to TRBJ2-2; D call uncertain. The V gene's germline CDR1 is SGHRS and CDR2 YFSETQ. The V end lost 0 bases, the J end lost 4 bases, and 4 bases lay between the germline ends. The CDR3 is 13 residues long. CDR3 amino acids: CASSLDGTGELFF. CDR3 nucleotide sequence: TGCGCCAGCAGCTTGGACGGCACCGGGGAGCTGTTTTTT.

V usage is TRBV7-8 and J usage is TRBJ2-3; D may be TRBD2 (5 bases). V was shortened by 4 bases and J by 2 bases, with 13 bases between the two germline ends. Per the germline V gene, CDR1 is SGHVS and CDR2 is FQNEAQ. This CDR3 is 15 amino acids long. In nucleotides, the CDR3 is TGTGCCAGCAGCTACAGCGGCGCTACCACAGATACGCAGTATTTT. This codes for CASSYSGATTDTQYF.

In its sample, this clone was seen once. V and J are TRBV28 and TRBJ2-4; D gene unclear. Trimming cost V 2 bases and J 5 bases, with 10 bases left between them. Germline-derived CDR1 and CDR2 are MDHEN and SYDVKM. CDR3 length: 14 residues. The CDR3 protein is CASSLEHSQNIQYF. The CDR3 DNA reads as TGTGCCAGCAGTTTAGAGCACAGCCAAAACATTCAGTACTTC.

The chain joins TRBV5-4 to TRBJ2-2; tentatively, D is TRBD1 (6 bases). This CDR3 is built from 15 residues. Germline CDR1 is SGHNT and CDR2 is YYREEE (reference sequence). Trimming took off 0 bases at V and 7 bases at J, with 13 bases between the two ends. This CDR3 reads CASSLVAGDYGELFF. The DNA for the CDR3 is TGTGCCAGCAGCTTGGTGGCAGGGGATTACGGGGAGCTGTTTTTT.

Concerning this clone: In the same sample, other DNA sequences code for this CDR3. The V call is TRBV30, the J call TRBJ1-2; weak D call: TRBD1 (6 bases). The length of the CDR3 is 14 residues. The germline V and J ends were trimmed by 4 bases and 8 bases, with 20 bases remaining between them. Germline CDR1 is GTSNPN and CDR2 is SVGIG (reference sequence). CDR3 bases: TGTGCCTGGAAGAAAAACACGGGTGGGGGCGGCTACACCTTC. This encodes CAWKKNTGGGGYTF.

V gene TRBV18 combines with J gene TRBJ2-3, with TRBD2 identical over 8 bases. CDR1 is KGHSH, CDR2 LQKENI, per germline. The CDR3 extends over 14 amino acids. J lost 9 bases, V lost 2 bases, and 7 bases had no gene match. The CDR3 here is CASSPIGAGETQYF. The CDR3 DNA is TGTGCCAGCTCACCAATAGGAGCGGGAGAGACGCAGTATTTT.

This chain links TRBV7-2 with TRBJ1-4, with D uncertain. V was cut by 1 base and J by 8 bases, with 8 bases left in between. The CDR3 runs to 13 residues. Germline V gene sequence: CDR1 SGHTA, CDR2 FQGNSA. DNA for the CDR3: TGTGCCAGCAGCTTAGTCGCAGAGGAAAAACTGTTTTTT. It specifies CASSLVAEEKLFF. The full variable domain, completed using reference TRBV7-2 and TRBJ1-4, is GAGVSQSPSNKVTEKGKDVELRCDPISGHTALYWYRQSLGQGLEFLIYFQGNSAPDKSGLPSDRFSAERTGGSVSTLTIQRTQQEDSAVYLCASSLVAEEKLFFGSGTQLSVL.